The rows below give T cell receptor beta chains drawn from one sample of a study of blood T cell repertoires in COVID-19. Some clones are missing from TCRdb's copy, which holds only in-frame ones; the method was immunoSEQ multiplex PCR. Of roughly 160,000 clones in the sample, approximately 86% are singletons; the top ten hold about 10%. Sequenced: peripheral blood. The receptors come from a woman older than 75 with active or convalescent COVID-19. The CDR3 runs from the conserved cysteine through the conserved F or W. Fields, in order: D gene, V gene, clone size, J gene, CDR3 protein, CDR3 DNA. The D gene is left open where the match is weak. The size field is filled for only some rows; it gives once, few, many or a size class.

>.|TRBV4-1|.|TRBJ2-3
CASSQDQLAADTQYF
TGCGCCAGCAGCCAAGATCAACTAGCTGCAGATACGCAGTATTTT
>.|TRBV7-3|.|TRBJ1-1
CASSRGAIARNTEAFF
TGTGCCAGCAGCCGGGGGGCGATAGCACGGAACACTGAAGCTTTCTTT
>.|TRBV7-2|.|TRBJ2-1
CASSNPGLPNEQFF
TGTGCCAGCAGCAACCCAGGACTACCAAATGAGCAGTTCTTC
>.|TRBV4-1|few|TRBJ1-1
CASSQGMHQGNTEAFF
TGCGCCAGCAGCCAAGGAATGCACCAGGGGAACACTGAAGCTTTCTTT
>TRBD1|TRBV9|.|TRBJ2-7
CASSPFGQDPSYEQYF
TGTGCCAGCAGCCCCTTTGGACAGGACCCAAGCTACGAGCAGTACTTC
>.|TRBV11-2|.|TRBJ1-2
CASSLVGGHRYF
TGTGCCAGCAGCTTAGTTGGGGGACACCGCTACTTC
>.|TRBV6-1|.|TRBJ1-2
CASSEGLGPNYGYTF
TGTGCCAGCAGTGAAGGTCTGGGGCCTAACTATGGCTACACCTTC
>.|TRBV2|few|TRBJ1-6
CASRSSGQPNSPLHF
TGTGCCAGCAGATCCTCGGGACAACCCAATTCACCCCTCCACTTT
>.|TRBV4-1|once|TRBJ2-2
CASKLSGGTDTGELFF
TGCGCCAGTAAATTATCGGGCGGGACTGACACCGGGGAGCTGTTTTTT
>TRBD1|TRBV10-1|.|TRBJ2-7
CASSESADGTGVDEQYF
TGCGCCAGCAGTGAGTCGGCTGACGGGACAGGGGTAGACGAGCAGTACTTC
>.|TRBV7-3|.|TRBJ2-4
CASSTGGPAGIQYF
TGTGCCAGCAGCACAGGTGGCCCGGCCGGCATTCAGTACTTC